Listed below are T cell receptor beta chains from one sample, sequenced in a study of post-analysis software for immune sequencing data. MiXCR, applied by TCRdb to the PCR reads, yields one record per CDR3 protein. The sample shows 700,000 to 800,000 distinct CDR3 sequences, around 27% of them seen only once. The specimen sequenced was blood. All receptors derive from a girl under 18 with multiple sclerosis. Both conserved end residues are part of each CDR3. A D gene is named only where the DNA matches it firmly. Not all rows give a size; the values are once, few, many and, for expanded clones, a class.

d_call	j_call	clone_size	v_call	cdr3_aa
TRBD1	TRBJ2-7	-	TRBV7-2	CASSSFRDSAYEQYF
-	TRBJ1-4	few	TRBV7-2	CASSLASGLSEKLFF
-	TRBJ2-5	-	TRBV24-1	CATSDPQGGQGAPETLYF
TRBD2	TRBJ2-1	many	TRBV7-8	CASSLRASGGTSSYNEQFF
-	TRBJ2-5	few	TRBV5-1	CASSWDVQETQYF
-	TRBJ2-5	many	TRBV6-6	CASTAGETQYF
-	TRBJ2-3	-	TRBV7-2	CASSGGGGSGRPSTDTQYF
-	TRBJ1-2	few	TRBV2	CASTPVPYSGYTF
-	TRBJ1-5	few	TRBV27	CASSWGNSNQPQHF
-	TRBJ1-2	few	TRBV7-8	CASSLGPQGSVYGYTF
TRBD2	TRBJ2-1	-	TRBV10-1	CASSEGLAGLNEQFF
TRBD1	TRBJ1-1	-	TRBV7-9	CASSPGQGGTFF
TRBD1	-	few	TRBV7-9	CASRDLGQGSHEQYF
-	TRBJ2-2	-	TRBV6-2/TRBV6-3	CASSYLANTGELFF
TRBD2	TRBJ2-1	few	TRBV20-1	CSARLAGGGKNEQFF
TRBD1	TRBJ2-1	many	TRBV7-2	CASSLDVLRGQANEQFF
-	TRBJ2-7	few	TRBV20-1	CSARDQAGHSYEQYF
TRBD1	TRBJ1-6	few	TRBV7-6	CASSLSRDREGNNSPLHF
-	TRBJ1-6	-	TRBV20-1	CSARGAVYNSPLHF
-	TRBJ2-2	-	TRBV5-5	CASSLQLASGELFF
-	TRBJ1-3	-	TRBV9	CASSVRLGNTIYF
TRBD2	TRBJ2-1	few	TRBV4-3	CASSQGAALASGSPYNEQFF
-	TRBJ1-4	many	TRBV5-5	CASSPGGPGEKLFF
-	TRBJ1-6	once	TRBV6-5	CASSLGGSLNSPLHF
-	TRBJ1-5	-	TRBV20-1	CSALGGGNQPQHF
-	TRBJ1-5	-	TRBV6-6	CASRVGTLDEPQHF
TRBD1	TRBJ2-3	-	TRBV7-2	CASSLGGTGSTDTQYF
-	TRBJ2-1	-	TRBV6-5	CAARVGPNNEQFF
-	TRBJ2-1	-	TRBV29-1	CSVEGGKLPYNEQFF
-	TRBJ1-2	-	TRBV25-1	CASSGVGPNGYTF
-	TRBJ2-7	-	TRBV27	CASSSQRHSYEQYF
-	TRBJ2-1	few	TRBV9	CASSIGPAQNNEQFF
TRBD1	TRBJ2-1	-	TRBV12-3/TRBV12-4	CASGLRGQGINEQFF
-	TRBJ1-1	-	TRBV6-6	CASRRGAKNTEAFF
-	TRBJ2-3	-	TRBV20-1	CSAISQRGTDTQYF
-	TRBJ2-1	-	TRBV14	CACSQRTINEQFF
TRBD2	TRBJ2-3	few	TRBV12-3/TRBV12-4	CASTTPGLAADTQYF
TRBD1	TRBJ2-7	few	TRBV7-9	CASSPRDRVPYEQYF
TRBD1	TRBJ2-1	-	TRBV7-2	CASTMDPRGQGVSYDEQFF
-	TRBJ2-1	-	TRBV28	CASSPPGVADEQFF
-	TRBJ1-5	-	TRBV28	CASSPKTGPWGNQPQHF
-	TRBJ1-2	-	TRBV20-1	CSASLGTRDGYTF
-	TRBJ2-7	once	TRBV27	CAGSLTGWGEQYF
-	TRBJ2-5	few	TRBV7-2	CASSRKTEETQYF
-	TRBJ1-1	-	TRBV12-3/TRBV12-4	CASTAGGVNTEAFF
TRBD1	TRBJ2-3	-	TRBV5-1	CASKHRDRATDTQYF
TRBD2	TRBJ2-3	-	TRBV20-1	CSASKLAGGPSSTDTQYF